Presented here are 26 T cell receptor beta chains from one specimen sequenced in a study of T cell responses to AZD1222 COVID-19 vaccine. The table came from immunoSEQ multiplex PCR; TCRdb's copy has only in-frame clones and leaves some out. In the table there are around 250,000 clones, roughly 93% of which are singletons. Sequencing used peripheral blood, obtained on day 0 of AZD1222 vaccination. The source is an adult in good health.

This clone appeared once. The chain carries TRBV9 and TRBJ2-3; D possibly uses TRBD1 or TRBD2 (5 bases each). Trimming took 0 bases from V and 6 from J, leaving 17 bases between them. Germline loops: CDR1 SGDLS, CDR2 YYNGEE. The CDR3 covers 16 residues. CDR3 in DNA: TGTGCCAGCAGCGTAGATGCCGGGACCCTACCCGATACGCAGTATTTT. The encoded protein is CASSVDAGTLPDTQYF.

The chain links TRBV5-1 to TRBJ1-3; TRBD1 agrees at 8 bases. The CDR3 contains 17 residues. From germline, CDR1 is SGHRS and CDR2 YFSETQ. Unmatched junction bases numbered 7, after V lost 0 bases and J lost 2 bases. CDR3: CASSLVPTGEAGNTIYF. Written as DNA, the CDR3 is TGCGCCAGCAGCTTGGTTCCGACAGGGGAGGCTGGAAACACCATATATTTT.

V gene TRBV28 combines with J gene TRBJ2-2; D is unresolved. This CDR3 comprises 12 residues. Trimming removed 7 bases at V and 5 bases at J, with 8 bases between. CDR1 and CDR2 from the germline V gene are MDHEN and SYDVKM. CDR3 sequence reads: CASTTRTGELFF. CDR3 nucleotide sequence: TGTGCCAGCACCACCCGAACCGGGGAGCTGTTTTTT.

The CDR3 sequence is CASSRQVNQPQHF. For the CDR3, the DNA is TGTGCCAGTAGTCGACAGGTAAATCAGCCCCAGCATTTT. The genes are TRBV19 and TRBJ1-5; perhaps TRBD1 as D (6 bases). CDR1 and CDR2 from the germline V gene are LNHDA and SQIVND (reference sequence). Trimming stripped 5 bases from V and 4 bases from J, with 9 bases between. This CDR3 has 13 residues.

The V gene is TRBV11-2, the J gene TRBJ1-3; the D gene is possibly TRBD1 (5 bases). Deletions cut 2 bases from V and 8 bases from J, with 16 bases between. This CDR3 region has 15 residues. The V gene's germline CDR1 is SGHAT and CDR2 FQNNGV. Here the CDR3 DNA reads TGTGCCAGCAGCTTATTGGGCAGAACAGGAGACACCATATATTTT. This gives the protein CASSLLGRTGDTIYF.

The V and J genes are TRBV10-3 and TRBJ1-2; D gene uncertain. This CDR3 is 14 amino acids long. V dropped 0 bases and J dropped 3 bases, with 8 bases sitting between them. Germline V CDR1 and CDR2: ENHRY, SYGVKD. The CDR3 is CAISESRQDYGYTF. The DNA of the CDR3 is TGTGCCATCAGTGAGTCGAGGCAGGACTATGGCTACACCTTC.

The chain couples TRBV30 to TRBJ2-7; D uncertain. Trimming removed 1 base from V and 3 bases from J, with 7 bases in between. The germline CDR1 and CDR2 sequences are GTSNPN and SVGIG (reference sequence). CDR3 size: 12 residues. This CDR3 reads CAWSEGDYEQYF. As DNA, the CDR3 is TGTGCCTGGAGTGAAGGTGACTACGAGCAGTACTTC.

The chain uses TRBV11-2 and TRBJ2-5, with 8 bases identical to TRBD2. The germline CDR1 and CDR2 sequences are SGHAT and FQNNGV. This CDR3 is built from 15 residues. With V trimmed by 5 bases and J by 2 bases, 7 bases remained unmatched. The CDR3 here is CASSRGGTRQETQYF. The CDR3 coding sequence is TGTGCCAGCAGCCGGGGGGGGACAAGGCAAGAGACCCAGTACTTC.

The rearrangement uses TRBV28 and TRBJ1-2, with TRBD1 as a possible D gene (6 bases). Germline V gene data show CDR1 as MDHEN and CDR2 as SYDVKM. V was shortened by 4 bases and J by 5 bases, with 17 bases between the two germline ends. The CDR3 has 15 amino acids. The CDR3 sequence: CASSSDGQSPYGYTF. In DNA, the CDR3 is TGTGCCAGCAGTTCCGATGGACAGTCTCCTTATGGCTACACCTTC.

The chain has TRBV6-2 or TRBV6-3 and TRBJ2-7; D possibly corresponds to TRBD1 (6 bases). The V gene's germline CDR1 is MNHEY and CDR2 SVGEGT. The V end was cut by 7 bases, the J end by 2 bases, with 15 bases between. CDR3 length equals 14 residues. Here the CDR3 reads CASTPSGGAYEQYF. The CDR3 nucleotides read TGTGCCAGCACCCCAAGTGGGGGCGCCTACGAGCAGTACTTC.

This sequence joins TRBV28 and TRBJ1-1, with D tentatively TRBD1 (5 bases). The CDR3 covers 14 residues. Looked up from germline, CDR1 is MDHEN and CDR2 is SYDVKM. V lost 2 bases to trimming and J lost 4 bases, with 11 bases between them. CDR3 sequence (DNA): TGTGCCAGCAGTTTAAGAGGGACGGGCACTGAAGCTTTCTTT. Translating gives CASSLRGTGTEAFF.

In DNA form, the CDR3 reads TGCGCCAGCAGCATGGGACAGGGGGCAAGTGAAGCTTTCTTT. Its protein product is CASSMGQGASEAFF. This chain joins TRBV5-1 and TRBJ1-1, with 12 nucleotides matching TRBD1. The V segment lost 4 bases and the J segment 7 bases; nucleotides outside the gene matches: 5. Germline V gives CDR1 SGHRS, CDR2 YFSETQ. The CDR3 totals 14 residues.

The CDR3 DNA reads as TGCGCCAGCAGCCAAGAAGGGGACGTGAACACCATATATTTT. Its translation is CASSQEGDVNTIYF. V is TRBV4-1 and J is TRBJ1-3; maybe TRBD1 (5 bases). V lost 0 bases, J lost 7 bases, and 10 bases lay in between. The CDR3 length is 14 residues. CDR1 and CDR2 (germline): MGHRA, YSYEKL.

The chain combines TRBV6-5 with TRBJ2-1; no firm D call. Germline CDR1 is MNHEY and CDR2 is SVGAGI. V was pared by 7 bases and J by 4 bases, with 11 bases between. The CDR3 is 13 amino acids. The CDR3 sequence is CASNNLGYNEQFF. The CDR3 coding sequence is TGTGCCAGCAACAACTTGGGGTACAATGAGCAGTTCTTC.

This clone was observed once. This chain uses TRBV10-3 with TRBJ2-1, with a tentative D call TRBD1 (6 bases). Trimming pared 3 bases from V and 7 bases from J, leaving 16 bases between. This CDR3 has 15 amino acids. CDR1 is ENHRY and CDR2 is SYGVKD in the germline V gene. This chain's CDR3 is CAISELAGARNEQFF. For the CDR3, the DNA is TGTGCCATCAGTGAATTGGCAGGGGCGAGGAATGAGCAGTTCTTC.

This clone has just a few counts. V usage is TRBV7-2 and J usage is TRBJ2-6; D possibly corresponds to TRBD1 (6 bases). V lost 4 bases and J lost 4, with 11 bases in between. The CDR3 is made up of 15 amino acids. Germline V gene lookup returns CDR1 SGHTA and CDR2 FQGNSA. CDR3 bases: TGTGCCAGCAGCTGGCAGGGGTCCGGGGCCAACGTCCTGACTTTC. Protein sequence: CASSWQGSGANVLTF.

The chain uses TRBV19 and TRBJ1-5, with D perhaps TRBD1 (5 bases). The germline V gene encodes CDR1 LNHDA and CDR2 SQIVND (reference sequence). This CDR3 region has 15 residues. Trimming stripped 1 base from V and 7 bases from J, with 14 bases between. CDR3 nucleotides: TGTGCCAGTAGTATAGCCGGACGGGGGTACCAGCCCCAGCATTTT. This sequence encodes CASSIAGRGYQPQHF.

The table lists this clone with a count of one. The chain joins TRBV6-5 to TRBJ1-2; D is uncertain. V shed 0 bases and J shed 5 bases, with 10 bases lying between them. Per the germline V gene, CDR1 is MNHEY and CDR2 is SVGAGI. The CDR3 spans 14 residues. CDR3 bases: TGTGCCAGCAGTTACTCGTCTCTCGGTTATGGCTACACCTTC. It is translated as CASSYSSLGYGYTF.

The genes are TRBV18 and TRBJ2-7; D assignment may be TRBD1 or TRBD2 (6 bases each). The CDR3 consists of 13 residues. Germline V lookup: CDR1 KGHSH, CDR2 LQKENI. V was clipped by 2 bases and J by 7 bases, with 12 bases between them. The CDR3 protein is CASSPYEGGEQYF. DNA of the CDR3: TGTGCCAGCTCACCATACGAGGGGGGAGAGCAGTACTTC.

This clone showed up just once. V gene TRBV19 combines with J gene TRBJ1-1, with 7 bases lining up with TRBD1. The CDR3 has 13 amino acids. V shed 5 bases, J shed 4 bases, and the junction held 4 bases outside the gene matches. The germline gives CDR1 LNHDA, CDR2 SQIVND (reference sequence). CDR3 sequence: CASSPRGGTEAFF. The CDR3 DNA follows: TGTGCCAGTAGTCCCAGGGGGGGCACTGAAGCTTTCTTT.

The V and J genes are TRBV24-1 and TRBJ2-3, with D maybe TRBD1 (6 bases). This CDR3 is 14 amino acids long. CDR1 and CDR2 (germline): KGHDR, SFDVKD. The V end was cut by 2 bases, the J end by 1 base, with 6 bases between. This CDR3 is CATSDWTGTDTQYF. CDR3 nucleotides: TGTGCCACCAGTGATTGGACAGGCACAGATACGCAGTATTTT.

This sequence joins TRBV24-1 and TRBJ1-1, with 11 bases identical to TRBD1. The CDR3 has 15 residues. The germline V gene encodes CDR1 KGHDR and CDR2 SFDVKD. Trimming at V came to 3 bases and at J to 5 bases, leaving 4 bases not matched to a gene. CDR3 sequence (DNA): TGTGCCACCAGTGATACCGGGACAGGGGGAACTGAAGCTTTCTTT. This gives the protein CATSDTGTGGTEAFF.

The chain employs TRBV24-1 and TRBJ2-1, with 8 bases fitting TRBD1. V trimming: 4 bases; J trimming: 6 bases; junction bases outside the gene matches: 10. The CDR3 has 16 residues. Germline V gene lookup returns CDR1 KGHDR and CDR2 SFDVKD. For the CDR3, the DNA is TGTGCCACCAGTGACTCCAGGGGGCAAAGTCGCAATGAGCAGTTCTTC. Protein sequence: CATSDSRGQSRNEQFF.

The CDR3 DNA is TGTGCCAGCAGTTTAGCCCCCGGGCGTGGGGTTGAAAAACTGTTTTTT. Translating gives CASSLAPGRGVEKLFF. This chain connects TRBV28 to TRBJ1-4; no definite D call. CDR3 length: 16 residues. Germline CDR1 MDHEN, CDR2 SYDVKM. The V end was cut by 2 bases, the J end by 7 bases, with 17 bases between.

The chain is built from TRBV18 and TRBJ2-1; D call uncertain. The CDR3 has 13 amino acids. The V gene's germline CDR1 is KGHSH and CDR2 LQKENI. V was trimmed by 3 bases and J by 7 bases, leaving 10 bases between them. CDR3: CASSPGRENEQFF. CDR3 in DNA: TGTGCCAGCTCACCCGGCCGAGAAAATGAGCAGTTCTTC.

The chain employs TRBV28 and TRBJ1-5; D unclear. The CDR3 is 15 amino acids. Germline lookup yields CDR1 MDHEN and CDR2 SYDVKM. The V end lost 7 bases, the J end lost 0 bases, and 13 bases lay between the germline ends. The DNA of the CDR3 is TGTGCCAGCATTAAACAGCAGTTTAGCAATCAGCCCCAGCATTTT. Its translation is CASIKQQFSNQPQHF. The full variable domain, its missing parts supplied by reference TRBV28 and TRBJ1-5, is DVKVTQSSRYLVKRTGEKVFLECVQDMDHENMFWYRQDPGLGLRLIYFSYDVKMKEKGDIPEGYSVSREKKERFSLILESASTNQTSMYLCASIKQQFSNQPQHFGDGTRLSIL.